The clone carrying this T cell receptor (beta chain) was detected ten times or more. Its specificity is not known. Germline CDR1 LGHDT, CDR2 YNNKEL (reference sequence). Trimming stripped 4 bases from V and 1 base from J, with 14 bases between. The CDR3 extends over 15 amino acids. Investigators excluded patients with uncontrolled infection, other autoimmune disease, pregnancy or lactation. TCR beta CDR3 regions were amplified from RNA. HTBI primers were used for first-round RT-PCR of the TCR CDR3. TCRdb called the multiplex PCR reads again in MiXCR, with one record for every CDR3 protein. Of a few hundred thousand distinct CDR3 sequences listed, around a fifth are singletons. This sample was included in a study of T cells in Graves' hyperthyroidism and ophthalmopathy. Whole-study results and caveats: Among thyroid clonotypes expanded above 0.001, most also appeared in blood.

The clonotype was recovered from a woman between 70 and 85 years old with Graves' ophthalmopathy. The chain carries TRBV3-1 and TRBJ2-7; no clear D. Input material: blood. CDR3 DNA: TGTGCCAGCAGCCTCCCCGGCAGCCCTTCCTACGAGCAGTACTTC. The encoded protein is CASSLPGSPSYEQYF.